This T cell receptor beta chain was identified during a study of T cell responses to AZD1222 COVID-19 vaccine. This clone was found once. Sequenced by immunoSEQ multiplex PCR; TCRdb stores in-frame clones only, minus some. Among about 85,000 clones, over 75% were seen once, and the ten largest hold roughly 15%. Trimming left V 3 bases short and J 2 bases short, with 8 bases between. The CDR3 extends over 14 amino acids. Looked up from germline, CDR1 is MDHEN and CDR2 is SYDVKM. The TCR sequence derives from an adult in good health. This sequence joins TRBV28 and TRBJ1-3; D is unresolved. Sample: peripheral blood, taken on day 0 of AZD1222 vaccination. Here the CDR3 DNA reads TGTGCCAGCAGTTTTCCCAGGACTGGAAACACCATATATTTT. Residues: CASSFPRTGNTIYF.